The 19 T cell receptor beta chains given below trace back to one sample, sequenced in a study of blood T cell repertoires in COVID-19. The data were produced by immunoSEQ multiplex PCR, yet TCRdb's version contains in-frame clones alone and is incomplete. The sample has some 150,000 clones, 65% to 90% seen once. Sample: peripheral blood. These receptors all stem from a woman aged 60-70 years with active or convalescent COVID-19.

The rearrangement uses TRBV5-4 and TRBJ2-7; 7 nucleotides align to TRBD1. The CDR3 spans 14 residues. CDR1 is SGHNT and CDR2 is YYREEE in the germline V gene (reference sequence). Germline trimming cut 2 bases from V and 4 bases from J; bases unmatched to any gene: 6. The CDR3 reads CASSFRGGQYEQYV. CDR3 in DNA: TGTGCCAGCAGCTTTAGAGGGGGCCAATACGAGCAGTACGTC.

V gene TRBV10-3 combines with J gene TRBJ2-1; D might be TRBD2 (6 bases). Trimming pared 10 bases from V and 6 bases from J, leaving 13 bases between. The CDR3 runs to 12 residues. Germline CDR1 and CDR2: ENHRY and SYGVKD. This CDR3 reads CATGVGGNEQFF. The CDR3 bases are TGTGCCACGGGCGTCGGGGGCAATGAGCAGTTCTTC.

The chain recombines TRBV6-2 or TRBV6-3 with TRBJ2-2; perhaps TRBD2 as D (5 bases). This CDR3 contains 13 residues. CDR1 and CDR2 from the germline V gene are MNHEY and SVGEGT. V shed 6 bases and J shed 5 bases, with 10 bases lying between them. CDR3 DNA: TGTGCCAGCAGCGTTGGAGGAACCGGGGAGCTGTTTTTT. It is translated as CASSVGGTGELFF.

DNA for the CDR3: TGTGCCACCAGTGAGCCGTCCCCCGGGACAGGGGGCACCGGGGAGCTGTTTTTT. As protein: CATSEPSPGTGGTGELFF. The chain couples TRBV24-1 to TRBJ2-2, with 11 bases that match TRBD1. Germline CDR1 and CDR2: KGHDR and SFDVKD. The CDR3 is 18 amino acids. Trimming at V came to 4 bases and at J to 4 bases, leaving 10 bases not matched to a gene.

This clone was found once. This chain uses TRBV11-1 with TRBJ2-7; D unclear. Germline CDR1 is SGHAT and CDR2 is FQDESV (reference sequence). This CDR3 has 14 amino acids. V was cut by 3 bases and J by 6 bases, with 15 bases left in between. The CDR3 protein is CASSFGYVPGEQYF. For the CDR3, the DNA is TGTGCCAGCAGCTTTGGCTACGTTCCGGGCGAGCAGTACTTC.

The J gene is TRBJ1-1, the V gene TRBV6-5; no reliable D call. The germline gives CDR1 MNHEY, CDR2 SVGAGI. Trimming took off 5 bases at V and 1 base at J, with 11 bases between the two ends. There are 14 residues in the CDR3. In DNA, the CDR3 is TGTGCCAGCAGTCCAAATGCAGAGAACACTGAAGCTTTCTTT. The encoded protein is CASSPNAENTEAFF.

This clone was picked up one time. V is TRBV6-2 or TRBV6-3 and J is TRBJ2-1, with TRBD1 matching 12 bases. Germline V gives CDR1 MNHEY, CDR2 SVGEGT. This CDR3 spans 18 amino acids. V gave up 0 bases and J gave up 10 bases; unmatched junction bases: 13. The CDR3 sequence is CASSYSLFGTGGIGEQFF. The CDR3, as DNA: TGTGCCAGCAGTTACTCACTTTTCGGGACAGGGGGCATCGGGGAGCAGTTCTTC.

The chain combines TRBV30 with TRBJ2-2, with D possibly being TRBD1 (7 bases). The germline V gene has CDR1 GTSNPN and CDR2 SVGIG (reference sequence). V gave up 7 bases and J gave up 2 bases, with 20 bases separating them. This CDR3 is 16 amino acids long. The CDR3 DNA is TGTGCCTTTGACAGGGACTCGATCAAAAACACCGGGGAGCTGTTTTTT. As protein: CAFDRDSIKNTGELFF.

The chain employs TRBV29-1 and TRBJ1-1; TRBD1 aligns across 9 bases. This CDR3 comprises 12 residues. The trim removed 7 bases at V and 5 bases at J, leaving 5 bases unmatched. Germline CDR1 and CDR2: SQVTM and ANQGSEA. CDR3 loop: CSARTGETEAFF. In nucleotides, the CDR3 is TGCAGCGCCAGGACAGGGGAAACTGAAGCTTTCTTT.

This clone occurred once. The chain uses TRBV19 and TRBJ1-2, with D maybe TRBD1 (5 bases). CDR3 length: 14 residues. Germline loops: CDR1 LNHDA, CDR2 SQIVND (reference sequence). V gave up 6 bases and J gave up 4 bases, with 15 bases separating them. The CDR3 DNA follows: TGTGCCAGTAGACGGGCGCAGGGCGTCTATGGCTACACCTTC. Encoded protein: CASRRAQGVYGYTF.

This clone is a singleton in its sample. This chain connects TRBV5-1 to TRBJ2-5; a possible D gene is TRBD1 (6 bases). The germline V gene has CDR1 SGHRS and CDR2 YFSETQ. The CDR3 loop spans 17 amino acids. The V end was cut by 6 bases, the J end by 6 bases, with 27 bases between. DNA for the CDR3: TGCGCCAGCACCACCCCCGCCCCGGGACATATAGTCCAGACCCAGTACTTC. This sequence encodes CASTTPAPGHIVQTQYF.

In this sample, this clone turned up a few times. CDR3 sequence: CASSLEGASGYTF. The CDR3 region has the DNA TGTGCCAGCAGCTTAGAGGGGGCGAGTGGCTACACCTTC. V and J are TRBV11-2 and TRBJ1-2, with TRBD1 as a possible D gene (6 bases). The germline V gene has CDR1 SGHAT and CDR2 FQNNGV. There are 13 residues in the CDR3. Trimming pared 0 bases from V and 7 bases from J, leaving 9 bases between.

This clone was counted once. The CDR3 here is CASSINSGFRQPQHF. CDR3 bases: TGTGCCAGTAGTATAAATTCCGGATTCAGGCAGCCCCAGCATTTT. The rearrangement links TRBV19 to TRBJ1-5; D uncertain. This CDR3 is 15 amino acids long. Germline V gene data show CDR1 as LNHDA and CDR2 as SQIVND (reference sequence). The V and J ends lost 2 bases and 7 bases respectively, with 15 bases between them.

CDR3 coding DNA: TGTGCCAGCAGCTCACCCAGTGGCTACACCTTC. It translates to CASSSPSGYTF. The chain combines TRBV12-3 or TRBV12-4 with TRBJ1-2; D ambiguous. Trimming took off 6 bases at V and 7 bases at J, with 9 bases between the two ends. CDR3 length equals 11 residues.

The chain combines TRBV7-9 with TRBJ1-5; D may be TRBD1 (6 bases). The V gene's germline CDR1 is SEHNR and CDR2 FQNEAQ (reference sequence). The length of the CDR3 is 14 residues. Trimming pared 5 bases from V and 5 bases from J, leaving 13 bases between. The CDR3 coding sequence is TGTGCCAGCAGCCTAGGGGGGGTTGATCAGCCCCAGCATTTT. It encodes CASSLGGVDQPQHF.

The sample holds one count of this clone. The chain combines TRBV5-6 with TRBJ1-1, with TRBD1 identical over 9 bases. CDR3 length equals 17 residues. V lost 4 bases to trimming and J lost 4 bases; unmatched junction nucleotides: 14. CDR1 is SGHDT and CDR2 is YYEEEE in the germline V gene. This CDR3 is CASSPVPGQGLSTEAFF. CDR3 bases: TGTGCCAGCAGCCCGGTCCCGGGACAGGGATTGAGCACTGAAGCTTTCTTT.

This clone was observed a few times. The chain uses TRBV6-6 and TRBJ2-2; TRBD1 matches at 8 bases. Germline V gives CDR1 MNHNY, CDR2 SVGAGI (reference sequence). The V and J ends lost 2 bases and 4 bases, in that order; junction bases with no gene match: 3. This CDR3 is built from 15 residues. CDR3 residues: CASSYGQGLTGELFF. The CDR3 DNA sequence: TGTGCCAGCAGTTACGGACAGGGACTCACCGGGGAGCTGTTTTTT.

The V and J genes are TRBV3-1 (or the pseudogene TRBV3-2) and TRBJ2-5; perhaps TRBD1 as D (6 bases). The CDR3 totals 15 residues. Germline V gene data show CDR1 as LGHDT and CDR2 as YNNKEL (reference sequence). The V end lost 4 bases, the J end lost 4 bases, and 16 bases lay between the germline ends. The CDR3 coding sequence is TGTGCCAGCAGCCTATTCCGGAGGACAGCAGAGACCCAGTACTTC. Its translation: CASSLFRRTAETQYF.

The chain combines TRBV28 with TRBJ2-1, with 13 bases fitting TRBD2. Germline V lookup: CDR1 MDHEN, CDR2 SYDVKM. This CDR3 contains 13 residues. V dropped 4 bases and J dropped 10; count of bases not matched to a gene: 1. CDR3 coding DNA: TGTGCCAGCAGTTCGACTAGCGGGAGGGAGCAGTTCTTC. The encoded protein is CASSSTSGREQFF.